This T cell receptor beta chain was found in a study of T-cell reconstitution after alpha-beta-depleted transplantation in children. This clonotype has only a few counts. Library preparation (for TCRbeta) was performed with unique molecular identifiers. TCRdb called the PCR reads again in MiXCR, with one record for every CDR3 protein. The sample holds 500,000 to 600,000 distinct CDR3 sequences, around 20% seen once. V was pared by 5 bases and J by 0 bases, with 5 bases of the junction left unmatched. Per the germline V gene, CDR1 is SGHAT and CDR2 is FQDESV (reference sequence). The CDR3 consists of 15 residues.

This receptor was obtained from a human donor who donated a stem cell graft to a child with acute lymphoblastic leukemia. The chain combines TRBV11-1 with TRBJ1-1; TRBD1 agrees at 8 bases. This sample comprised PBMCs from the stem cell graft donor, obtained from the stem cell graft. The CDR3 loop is CASSTGQGLNTEAFF. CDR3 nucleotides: TGTGCCAGCAGCACCGGACAGGGTCTGAACACTGAAGCTTTCTTT.